This T cell receptor beta chain comes out of a study of blood T cell repertoires in COVID-19. Study-wide background: Sites in the United States, Italy and Spain provided acute and convalescent COVID-19 samples.

This clone appeared a single time. Germline lookup yields CDR1 DFQATT and CDR2 SNEGSKA (reference sequence). The CDR3 spans 14 residues. V lost 6 bases and J lost 5; bases outside the gene matches: 12. Method: immunoSEQ multiplex PCR; TCRdb's copy keeps in-frame clones and lacks some. The sample contains 85,000 to 100,000 clones, 90% of which appear only once. The TCR sequence derives from a man in his sixties with acute or convalescent COVID-19. The sequencing input was peripheral blood. The rearrangement uses TRBV20-1 and TRBJ2-5, with 7 positions matching TRBD2. CDR3 amino acids: CSASGGGGLETQYF. The DNA of the CDR3 is TGCAGTGCCAGTGGGGGGGGAGGGCTTGAGACCCAGTACTTC.